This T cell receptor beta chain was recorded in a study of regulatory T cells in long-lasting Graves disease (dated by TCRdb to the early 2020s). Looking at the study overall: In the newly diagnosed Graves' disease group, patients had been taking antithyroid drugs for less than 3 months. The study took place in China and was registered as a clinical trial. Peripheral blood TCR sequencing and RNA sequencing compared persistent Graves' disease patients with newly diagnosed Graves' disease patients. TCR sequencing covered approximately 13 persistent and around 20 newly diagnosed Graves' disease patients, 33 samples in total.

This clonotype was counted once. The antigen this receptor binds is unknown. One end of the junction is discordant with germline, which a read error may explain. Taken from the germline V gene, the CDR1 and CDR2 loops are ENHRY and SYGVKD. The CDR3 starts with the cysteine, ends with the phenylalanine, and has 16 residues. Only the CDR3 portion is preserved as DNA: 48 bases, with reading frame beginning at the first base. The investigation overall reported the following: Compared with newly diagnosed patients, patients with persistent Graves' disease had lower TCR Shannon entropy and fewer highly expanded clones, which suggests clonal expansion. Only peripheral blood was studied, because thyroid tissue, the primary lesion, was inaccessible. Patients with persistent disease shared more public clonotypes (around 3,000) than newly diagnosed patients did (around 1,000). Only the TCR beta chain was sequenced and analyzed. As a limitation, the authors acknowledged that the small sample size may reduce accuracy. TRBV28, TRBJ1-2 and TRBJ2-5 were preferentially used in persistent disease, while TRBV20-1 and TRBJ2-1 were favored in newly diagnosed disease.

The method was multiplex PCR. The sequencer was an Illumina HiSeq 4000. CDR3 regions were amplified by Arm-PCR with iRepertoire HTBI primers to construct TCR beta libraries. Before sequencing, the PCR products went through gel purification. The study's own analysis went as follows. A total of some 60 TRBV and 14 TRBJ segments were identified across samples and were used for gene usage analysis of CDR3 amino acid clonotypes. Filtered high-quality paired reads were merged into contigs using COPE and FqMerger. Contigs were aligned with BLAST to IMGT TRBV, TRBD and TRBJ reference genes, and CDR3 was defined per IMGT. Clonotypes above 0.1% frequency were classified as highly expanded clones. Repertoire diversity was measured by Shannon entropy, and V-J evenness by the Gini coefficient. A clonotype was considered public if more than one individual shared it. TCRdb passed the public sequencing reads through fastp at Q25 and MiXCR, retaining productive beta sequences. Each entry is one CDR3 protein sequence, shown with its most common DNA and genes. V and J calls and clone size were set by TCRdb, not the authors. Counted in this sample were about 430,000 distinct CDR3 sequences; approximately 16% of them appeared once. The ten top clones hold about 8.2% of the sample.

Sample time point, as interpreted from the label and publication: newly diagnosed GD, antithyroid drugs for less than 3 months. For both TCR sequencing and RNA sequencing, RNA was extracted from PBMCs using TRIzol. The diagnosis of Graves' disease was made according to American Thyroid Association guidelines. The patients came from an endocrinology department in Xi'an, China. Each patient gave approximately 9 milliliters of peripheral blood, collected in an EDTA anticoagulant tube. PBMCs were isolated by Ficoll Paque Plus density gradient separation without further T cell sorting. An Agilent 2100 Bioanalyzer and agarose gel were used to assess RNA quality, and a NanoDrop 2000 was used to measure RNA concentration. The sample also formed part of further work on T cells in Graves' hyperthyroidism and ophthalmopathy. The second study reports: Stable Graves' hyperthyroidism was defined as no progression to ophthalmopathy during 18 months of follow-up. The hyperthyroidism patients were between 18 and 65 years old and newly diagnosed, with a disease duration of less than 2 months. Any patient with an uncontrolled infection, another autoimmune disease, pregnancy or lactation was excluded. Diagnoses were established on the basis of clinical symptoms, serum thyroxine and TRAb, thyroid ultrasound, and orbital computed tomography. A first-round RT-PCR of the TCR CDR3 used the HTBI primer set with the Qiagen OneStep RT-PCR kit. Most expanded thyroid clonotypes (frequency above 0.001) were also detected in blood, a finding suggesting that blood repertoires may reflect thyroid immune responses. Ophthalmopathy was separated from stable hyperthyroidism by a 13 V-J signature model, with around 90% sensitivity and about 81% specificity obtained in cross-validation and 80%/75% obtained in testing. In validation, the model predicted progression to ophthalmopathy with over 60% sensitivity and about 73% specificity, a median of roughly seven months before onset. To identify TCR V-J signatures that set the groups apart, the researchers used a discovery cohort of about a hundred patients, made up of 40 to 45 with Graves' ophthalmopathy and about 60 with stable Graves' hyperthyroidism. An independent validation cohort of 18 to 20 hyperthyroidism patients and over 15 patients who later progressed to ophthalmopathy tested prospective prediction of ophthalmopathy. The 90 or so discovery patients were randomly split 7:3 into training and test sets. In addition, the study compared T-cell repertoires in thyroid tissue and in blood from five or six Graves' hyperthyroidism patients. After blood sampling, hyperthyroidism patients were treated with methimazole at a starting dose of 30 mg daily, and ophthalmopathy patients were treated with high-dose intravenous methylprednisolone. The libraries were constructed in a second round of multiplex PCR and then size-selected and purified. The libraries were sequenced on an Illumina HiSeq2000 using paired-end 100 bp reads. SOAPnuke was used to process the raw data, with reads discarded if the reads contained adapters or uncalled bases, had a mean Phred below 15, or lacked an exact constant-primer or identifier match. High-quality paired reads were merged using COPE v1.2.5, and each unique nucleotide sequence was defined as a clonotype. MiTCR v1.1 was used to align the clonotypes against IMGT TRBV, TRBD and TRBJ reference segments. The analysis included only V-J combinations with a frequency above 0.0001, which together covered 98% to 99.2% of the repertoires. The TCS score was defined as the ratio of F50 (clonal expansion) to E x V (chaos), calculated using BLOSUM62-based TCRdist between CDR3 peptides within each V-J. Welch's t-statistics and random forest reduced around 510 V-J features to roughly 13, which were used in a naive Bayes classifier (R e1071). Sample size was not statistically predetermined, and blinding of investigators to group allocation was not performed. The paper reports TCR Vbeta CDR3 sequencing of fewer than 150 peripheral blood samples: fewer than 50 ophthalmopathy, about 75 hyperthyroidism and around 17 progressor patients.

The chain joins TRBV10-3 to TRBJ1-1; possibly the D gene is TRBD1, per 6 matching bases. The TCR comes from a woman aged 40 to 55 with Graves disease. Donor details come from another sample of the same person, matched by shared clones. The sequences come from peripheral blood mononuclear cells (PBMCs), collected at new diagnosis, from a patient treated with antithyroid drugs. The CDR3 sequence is CAISESPGTQNTEASF. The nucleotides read TGTGCCATCAGTGAGTCCCCCGGGACACAGAACACTGAAGCTTCCTTT.